The T cell receptor beta chain under discussion was sequenced for a study of blood T cell repertoires in COVID-19. Study-wide context: Nucleic acid was either cDNA or gDNA, and it came from T cells, B-cell-depleted T cells, or PBMCs.

Individuals aged about 18 to 95 years were recruited from 24 US areas. Participants were placed into cohorts based on the clinical history they reported. Authors' methods: Reference gene primer amplification in the assay estimated nucleated cell counts. Clones were sequenced by immunoSEQ multiplex PCR, and TCRdb holds only the in-frame ones, with some missing. V, J and clone size were drawn from that table, and D and trimming were deduced from the DNA. The sample includes about 220,000 clones, approximately 80% of them seen just once. The CDR3 contains 15 residues. Trimming removed 2 bases at V and 4 bases at J, with 14 bases between. Per the germline V gene, CDR1 is MGHDK and CDR2 is SYGVNS.

This sequence originates from a woman in her thirties or forties with acute COVID-19. The chain recombines TRBV25-1 with TRBJ1-2, with TRBD1 as a possible D gene (5 bases). Sequencing was performed on PBMCs or T cells enriched from blood (not recorded which). In DNA form, the CDR3 reads TGTGCCAGCAGTGAAGCCGGGACTCTTCGCTATGGCTACACCTTC. It yields the protein CASSEAGTLRYGYTF.